The entry below gives a single T cell receptor beta chain sequence along with its context. The antigen remains undetermined. The data originate from a study of T cells in Graves' hyperthyroidism and ophthalmopathy. Overall study: Any treatment followed the collection of peripheral blood at initial diagnosis.

Study outcomes and limitations: Researchers found most expanded thyroid clonotypes above 0.001 in blood as well. Model predictions of ophthalmopathy came a median 6.5 months before onset.

Researchers amplified the TCR beta CDR3 regions from RNA transcripts. A set of HTBI primers served as the primers for a first-round RT-PCR of the TCR CDR3. TCRdb recomputed calls from the multiplex PCR reads with MiXCR, one row per CDR3 protein. The table has hundreds of thousands of distinct CDR3 sequences, around 20% seen once. CDR3 length: 18 amino acids. Germline V gene lookup returns CDR1 DFQATT and CDR2 SNEGSKA (reference sequence). J lost 1 base, V lost 2 bases, and 14 bases had no gene match. Source material: blood. The chain combines TRBV20-1 with TRBJ2-7, with 10 nucleotides matching TRBD2. This TCR came from a man in his fifties with Graves' ophthalmopathy. CDR3 DNA sequence: TGCAGTGCTAGAATAGGGGACCGAGCGGGAGGGCCTTCCTACGAGCAGTACTTC. Protein product: CSARIGDRAGGPSYEQYF.